Sequencing of this T cell receptor (beta chain) was carried out in a study of T cell repertoires in cytomegalovirus infection. The wider study: It can be stated that public TCR beta signatures indicated CMV infection as well as a matching HLA type.

This CDR3 has 13 amino acids. Germline lookup yields CDR1 SNHLY and CDR2 FYNNEI. Trimming stripped 0 bases from V and 8 bases from J, with 8 bases between. TCRdb independently ran MiXCR on the reads; one entry per CDR3 protein. The sample has about 770,000 distinct CDR3 sequences; about 27% are singletons. Study-level points and caveats: Within the response measured ex vivo, HLA-C-restricted CMV-specific TCR beta clonotypes were dominant. Public TCR beta family frequency separated CMV-and-HLA carriers, including in an independent cohort.

Of note for this clonotype: The antigen remains unidentified.

The chain couples TRBV2 to TRBJ2-1, with D uncertain. This TCR was sampled from a human donor in good health (CMV status not recorded). Some clones in this sample may be carry-over from other donors' samples. Source: cultured CD8+ T cells from PBMCs, taken from culture after CMV antigen stimulation. The CDR3 DNA reads as TGTGCCAGCAGTGAAGCTCGGGTCTATGAGCAGTTCTTC. This encodes CASSEARVYEQFF. Drawing the rest from reference TRBV2 and TRBJ2-1, the complete variable domain is EPEVTQTPSHQVTQMGQEVILRCVPISNHLYFYWYRQILGQKVEFLVSFYNNEISEKSEIFDDQFSVERPDGSNFTLKIRSTKLEDSAMYFCASSEARVYEQFFGPGTRLTVL.